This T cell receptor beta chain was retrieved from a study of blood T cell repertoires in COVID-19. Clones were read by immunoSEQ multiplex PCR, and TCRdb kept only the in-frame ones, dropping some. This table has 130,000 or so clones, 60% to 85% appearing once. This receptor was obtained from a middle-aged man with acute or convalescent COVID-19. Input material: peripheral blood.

The CDR3 nucleotides are TGTGCCAGCAGTTCCACAAAGCCTTCGACAGGGGCGAGTCCCCAGCATTTT. The encoded protein is CASSSTKPSTGASPQHF. The chain joins TRBV27 to TRBJ1-5; 8 bases map to TRBD1. The CDR3 is 17 residues long. The germline gives CDR1 MNHEY, CDR2 SMNVEV (reference sequence). The trim removed 4 bases at V and 10 bases at J, leaving 18 bases unmatched.